Below, 5 T cell receptor beta chains from the same sample are listed, as sequenced in a study of T cell repertoires in cytomegalovirus infection. TCRdb redid the calling of the reads with MiXCR, one entry per CDR3 protein. The table has around 140,000 distinct CDR3 sequences, approximately 30% seen once; the top ten hold about 52%. These receptors lack a known antigen. The input for sequencing was CD8+ T cells from cultured PBMCs, taken from culture after CMV antigen stimulation. The source is a human donor in good health (CMV status not recorded). Some clones in this sample may be carry-over from other donors' samples.

The chain carries TRBV6-1 and TRBJ1-1, with D hard to call. The V and J ends lost 2 bases and 0 bases respectively, with 13 bases between them. This CDR3 has 16 residues. The germline CDR1 and CDR2 sequences are MNHNS and SASEGT. The CDR3 DNA reads as TGTGCCAGCAGTGAATTGACTTCTTATATGAACACTGAAGCTTTCTTT. It codes for CASSELTSYMNTEAFF.

The J gene is TRBJ2-7, the V gene TRBV4-2; D gene unclear. Germline CDR1 and CDR2: LGHNA and YNFKEQ. This CDR3 has 15 residues. V shed 0 bases and J shed 0 bases, with 9 bases lying between them. Written as DNA, the CDR3 is TGTGCCAGCAGCCAAGATAATTCCGACTCCTACGAGCAGTACTTC. Translated, it gives CASSQDNSDSYEQYF.

This clonotype was detected a few times. The V and J genes are TRBV12-3 or TRBV12-4 and TRBJ2-2, with a possible D match to TRBD2 (7 bases). V shed 0 bases and J shed 4 bases, with 9 bases lying between them. The CDR3 covers 15 residues. As DNA, the CDR3 is TGTGCCAGCAGTTTAGCGGGGGGGCCCACCGGGGAGCTGTTTTTT. It is translated as CASSLAGGPTGELFF.

The rearrangement links TRBV7-9 to TRBJ2-7, with D possibly matching TRBD1 (6 bases). Germline V lookup: CDR1 SEHNR, CDR2 FQNEAQ (reference sequence). The ends were cut back, 3 bases at V and 3 bases at J, with 15 bases in the middle. The CDR3 loop spans 15 amino acids. CDR3 nucleotides: TGTGCCAGCAGCTTGGTTTTAGGCAGGGGCTACGAGCAGTACTTC. Residues: CASSLVLGRGYEQYF. The whole variable domain, filled in from reference TRBV7-9 and TRBJ2-7, reads DTGVSQNPRHKITKRGQNVTFRCDPISEHNRLYWYRQTLGQGPEFLTYFQNEAQLEKSRLLSDRFSAERPKGSFSTLEIQRTEQGDSAMYLCASSLVLGRGYEQYFGPGTRLTVT.

This chain joins TRBV20-1 and TRBJ2-1; 14 positions agree with TRBD2. Germline V CDR1 and CDR2: DFQATT, SNEGSKA (reference sequence). V shed 3 bases and J 7 bases; nucleotides not matched to a gene: 8. The CDR3 has 16 residues. CDR3 bases: TGCAGTGCTAGTCCCACGGGGACTAGCGGGGGAAATGAGCAGTTCTTC. It translates to CSASPTGTSGGNEQFF.